The subject of this entry is one TCR beta chain. TCRdb keeps only in-frame clones here, not all; method: immunoSEQ multiplex PCR. The sample lists 350,000 to 400,000 clones, 70% to 90% occurring once. The entry originates in a study of blood T cell repertoires in COVID-19. Overall study: The United States, Italy and Spain were the sources of the acute and convalescent COVID-19 samples. Sources were T cells, B-cell-depleted T cells, or PBMCs; the material itself was cDNA or gDNA.

Germline assignment: CDR1 MNHEY and CDR2 SVGAGI. The CDR3 consists of 16 residues. V was cut by 0 bases and J by 2 bases, with 13 bases left in between. Study members were between roughly 18 and 100 years old and lived in 20 to 30 US regions. Cohort 3 recovery required two negative PCRs, clearance, or symptom resolution. This receptor was taken from a woman aged 18 to 35 who had recovered from COVID-19. The rearrangement joins TRBV6-5 to TRBJ1-2; D might be TRBD1 (6 bases). Material for sequencing was PBMCs or T cells enriched from blood (not recorded which). CDR3 sequence reads: CASSYSTRQVNYGYTF. The CDR3 DNA is TGTGCCAGCAGTTACTCGACGCGACAGGTGAACTATGGCTACACCTTC.